The present entry profiles one T cell receptor (beta chain) with its context. In the original analysis: Amplification from reference gene primers served as the basis for estimated nucleated cell counts. Some clones are missing from TCRdb's copy, which holds only in-frame ones; the method was immunoSEQ multiplex PCR. V, J and clone size derive from that table, while D and trimming were established from the DNA sequence. The sample lists 200,000 to 250,000 clones; more than 80% were seen once. These data are taken from a study of blood T cell repertoires in COVID-19. Study-wide context: Samples representing acute and convalescent COVID-19 were sourced from the United States, Italy and Spain. Sources were T cells, B-cell-depleted T cells, or PBMCs; the material itself was cDNA or gDNA.

During active infection, Seattle patients enrolled and were then monitored through disease. The CDR3 runs 14 residues. Germline assignment: CDR1 SGHTA and CDR2 FQGNSA. J gave up 5 bases and V 5 bases, and 8 bases lay outside the gene matches. V and J are TRBV7-2 and TRBJ2-7; the match to TRBD2 covers 8 bases. The source is a woman aged 25 to 39 with COVID-19, enrolled during active disease. Sequencing was carried out using peripheral blood. As DNA, the CDR3 is TGTGCCAGCAGCCCCGGGGGGGGTTCCCACGAGCAGTACTTC. It encodes CASSPGGGSHEQYF.